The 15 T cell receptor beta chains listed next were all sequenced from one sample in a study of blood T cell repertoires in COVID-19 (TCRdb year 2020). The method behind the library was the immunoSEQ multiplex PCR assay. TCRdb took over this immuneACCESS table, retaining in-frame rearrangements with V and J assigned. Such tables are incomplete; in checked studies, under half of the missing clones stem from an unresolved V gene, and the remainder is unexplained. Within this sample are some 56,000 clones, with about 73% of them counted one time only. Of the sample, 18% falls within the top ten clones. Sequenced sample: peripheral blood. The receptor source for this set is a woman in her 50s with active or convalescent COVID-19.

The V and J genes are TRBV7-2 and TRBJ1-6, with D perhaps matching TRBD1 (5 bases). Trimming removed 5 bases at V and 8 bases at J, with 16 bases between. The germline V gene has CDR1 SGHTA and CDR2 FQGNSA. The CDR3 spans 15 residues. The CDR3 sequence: CASSVTGSSYSPLHF. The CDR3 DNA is TGTGCCAGCAGCGTTACAGGATCCTCCTATTCACCCCTCCACTTT. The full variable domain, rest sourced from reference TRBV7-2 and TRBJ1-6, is GAGVSQSPSNKVTEKGKDVELRCDPISGHTALYWYRQSLGQGLEFLIYFQGNSAPDKSGLPSDRFSAERTGGSVSTLTIQRTQQEDSAVYLCASSVTGSSYSPLHFGNGTRLTVT.

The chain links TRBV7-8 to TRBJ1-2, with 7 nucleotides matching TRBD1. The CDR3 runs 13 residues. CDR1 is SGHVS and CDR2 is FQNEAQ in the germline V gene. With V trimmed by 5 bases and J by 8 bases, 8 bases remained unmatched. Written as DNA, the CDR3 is TGTGCCAGCAGCGCCGGACAGGCGTCCGGCTACACCTTC. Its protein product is CASSAGQASGYTF. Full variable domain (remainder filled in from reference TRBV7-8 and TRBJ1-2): GAGVSQSPRYKVAKRGQDVALRCDPISGHVSLFWYQQALGQGPEFLTYFQNEAQLDKSGLPSDRFFAERPEGSVSTLKIQRTQQEDSAVYLCASSAGQASGYTFGSGTRLTVV.

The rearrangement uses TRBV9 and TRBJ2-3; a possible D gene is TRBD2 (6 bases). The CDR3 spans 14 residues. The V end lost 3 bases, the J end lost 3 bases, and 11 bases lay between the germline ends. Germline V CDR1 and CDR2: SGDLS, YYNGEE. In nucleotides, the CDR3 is TGTGCCAGCAGCGGGGCTAGCGTGACAGATACGCAGTATTTT. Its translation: CASSGASVTDTQYF.

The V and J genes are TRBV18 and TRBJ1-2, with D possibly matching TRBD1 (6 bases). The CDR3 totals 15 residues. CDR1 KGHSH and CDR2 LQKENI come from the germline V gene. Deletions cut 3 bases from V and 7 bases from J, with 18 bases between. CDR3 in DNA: TGTGCCAGCTCACCGGATAGTGGGGGCATTGCTGGCTACACCTTC. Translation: CASSPDSGGIAGYTF.

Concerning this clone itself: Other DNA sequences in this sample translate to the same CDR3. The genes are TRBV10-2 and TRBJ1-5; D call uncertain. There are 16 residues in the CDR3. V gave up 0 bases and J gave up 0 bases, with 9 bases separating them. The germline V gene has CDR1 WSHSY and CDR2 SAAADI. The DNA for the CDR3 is TGCGCCAGCAGTGAGTCTCCAGGTAATAGCAATCAGCCCCAGCATTTT. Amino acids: CASSESPGNSNQPQHF.

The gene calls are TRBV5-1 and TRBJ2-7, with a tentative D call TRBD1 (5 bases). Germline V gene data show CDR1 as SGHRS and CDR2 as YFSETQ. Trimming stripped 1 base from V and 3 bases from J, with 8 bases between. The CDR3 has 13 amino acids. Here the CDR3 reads CASSLNRYYEQYF. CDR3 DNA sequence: TGCGCCAGCAGCTTGAACAGGTACTACGAGCAGTACTTC.

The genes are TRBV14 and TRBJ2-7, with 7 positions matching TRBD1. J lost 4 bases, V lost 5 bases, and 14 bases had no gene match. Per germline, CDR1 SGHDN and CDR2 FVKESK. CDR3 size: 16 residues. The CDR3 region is CASSSQGVLSRYEQYF. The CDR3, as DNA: TGTGCCAGCAGCTCCCAGGGGGTCCTATCGCGGTACGAGCAGTACTTC.

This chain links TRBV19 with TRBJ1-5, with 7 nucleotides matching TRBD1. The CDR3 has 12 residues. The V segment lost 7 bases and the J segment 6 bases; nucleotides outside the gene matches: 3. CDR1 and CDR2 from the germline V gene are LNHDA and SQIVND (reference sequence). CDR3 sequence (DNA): TGTGCCAGTAACAGGGGCGGTCAGCCCCAGCATTTT. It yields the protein CASNRGGQPQHF. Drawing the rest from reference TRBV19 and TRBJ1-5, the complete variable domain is DGGITQSPKYLFRKEGQNVTLSCEQNLNHDAMYWYRQDPGQGLRLIYYSQIVNDFQKGDIAEGYSVSREKKESFPLTVTSAQKNPTAFYLCASNRGGQPQHFGDGTRLSIL.

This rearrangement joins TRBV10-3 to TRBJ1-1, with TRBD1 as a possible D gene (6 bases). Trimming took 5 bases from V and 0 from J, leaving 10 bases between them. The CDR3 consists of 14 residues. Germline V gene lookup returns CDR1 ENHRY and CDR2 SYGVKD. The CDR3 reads CAISNRDMNTEAFF. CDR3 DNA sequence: TGTGCCATCAGTAACAGGGACATGAACACTGAAGCTTTCTTT.

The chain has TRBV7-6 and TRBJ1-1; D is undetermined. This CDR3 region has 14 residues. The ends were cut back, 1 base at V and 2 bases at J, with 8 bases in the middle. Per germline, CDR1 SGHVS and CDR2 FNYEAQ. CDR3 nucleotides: TGTGCCAGCAGCTTAGAAGCGGTCAACACTGAAGCTTTCTTT. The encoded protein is CASSLEAVNTEAFF.

Here the CDR3 reads CASSQKEQGISFTEKLFF. CDR3 bases: TGCGCCAGCAGCCAAAAGGAGCAGGGAATCAGTTTTACTGAAAAACTGTTTTTT. This chain joins TRBV4-1 and TRBJ1-4, with D maybe TRBD1 (5 bases). There are 18 residues in the CDR3. Germline V gene data show CDR1 as MGHRA and CDR2 as YSYEKL. The germline V and J ends were trimmed by 2 bases and 7 bases, with 23 bases remaining between them.

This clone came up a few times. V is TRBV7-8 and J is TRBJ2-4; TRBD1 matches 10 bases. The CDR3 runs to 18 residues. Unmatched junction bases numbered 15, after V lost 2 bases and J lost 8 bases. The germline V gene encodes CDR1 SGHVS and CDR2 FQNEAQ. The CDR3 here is CASSLPGQGDEYGDIQYF. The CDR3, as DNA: TGTGCCAGCAGCTTACCCGGACAGGGGGACGAGTACGGGGACATTCAGTACTTC.

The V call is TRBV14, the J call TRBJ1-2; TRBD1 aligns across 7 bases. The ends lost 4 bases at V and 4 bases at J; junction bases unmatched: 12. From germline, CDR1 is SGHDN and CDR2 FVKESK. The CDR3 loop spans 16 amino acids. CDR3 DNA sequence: TGTGCCAGCAGCCCCCTTTCACAGGGGACGATCTATGGCTACACCTTC. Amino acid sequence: CASSPLSQGTIYGYTF.

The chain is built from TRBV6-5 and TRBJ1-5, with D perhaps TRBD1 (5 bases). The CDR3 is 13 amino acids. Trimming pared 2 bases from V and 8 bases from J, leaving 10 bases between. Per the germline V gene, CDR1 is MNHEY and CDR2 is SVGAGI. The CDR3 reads CASSYAGGEPQHF. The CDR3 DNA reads TGTGCCAGCAGTTACGCGGGGGGGGAGCCCCAGCATTTT.

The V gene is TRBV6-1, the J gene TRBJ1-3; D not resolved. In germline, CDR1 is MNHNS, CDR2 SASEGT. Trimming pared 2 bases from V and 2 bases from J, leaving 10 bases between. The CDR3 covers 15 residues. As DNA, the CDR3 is TGTGCCAGCAGTGAAACTCCAGCGGCTGGAAACACCATATATTTT. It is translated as CASSETPAAGNTIYF.